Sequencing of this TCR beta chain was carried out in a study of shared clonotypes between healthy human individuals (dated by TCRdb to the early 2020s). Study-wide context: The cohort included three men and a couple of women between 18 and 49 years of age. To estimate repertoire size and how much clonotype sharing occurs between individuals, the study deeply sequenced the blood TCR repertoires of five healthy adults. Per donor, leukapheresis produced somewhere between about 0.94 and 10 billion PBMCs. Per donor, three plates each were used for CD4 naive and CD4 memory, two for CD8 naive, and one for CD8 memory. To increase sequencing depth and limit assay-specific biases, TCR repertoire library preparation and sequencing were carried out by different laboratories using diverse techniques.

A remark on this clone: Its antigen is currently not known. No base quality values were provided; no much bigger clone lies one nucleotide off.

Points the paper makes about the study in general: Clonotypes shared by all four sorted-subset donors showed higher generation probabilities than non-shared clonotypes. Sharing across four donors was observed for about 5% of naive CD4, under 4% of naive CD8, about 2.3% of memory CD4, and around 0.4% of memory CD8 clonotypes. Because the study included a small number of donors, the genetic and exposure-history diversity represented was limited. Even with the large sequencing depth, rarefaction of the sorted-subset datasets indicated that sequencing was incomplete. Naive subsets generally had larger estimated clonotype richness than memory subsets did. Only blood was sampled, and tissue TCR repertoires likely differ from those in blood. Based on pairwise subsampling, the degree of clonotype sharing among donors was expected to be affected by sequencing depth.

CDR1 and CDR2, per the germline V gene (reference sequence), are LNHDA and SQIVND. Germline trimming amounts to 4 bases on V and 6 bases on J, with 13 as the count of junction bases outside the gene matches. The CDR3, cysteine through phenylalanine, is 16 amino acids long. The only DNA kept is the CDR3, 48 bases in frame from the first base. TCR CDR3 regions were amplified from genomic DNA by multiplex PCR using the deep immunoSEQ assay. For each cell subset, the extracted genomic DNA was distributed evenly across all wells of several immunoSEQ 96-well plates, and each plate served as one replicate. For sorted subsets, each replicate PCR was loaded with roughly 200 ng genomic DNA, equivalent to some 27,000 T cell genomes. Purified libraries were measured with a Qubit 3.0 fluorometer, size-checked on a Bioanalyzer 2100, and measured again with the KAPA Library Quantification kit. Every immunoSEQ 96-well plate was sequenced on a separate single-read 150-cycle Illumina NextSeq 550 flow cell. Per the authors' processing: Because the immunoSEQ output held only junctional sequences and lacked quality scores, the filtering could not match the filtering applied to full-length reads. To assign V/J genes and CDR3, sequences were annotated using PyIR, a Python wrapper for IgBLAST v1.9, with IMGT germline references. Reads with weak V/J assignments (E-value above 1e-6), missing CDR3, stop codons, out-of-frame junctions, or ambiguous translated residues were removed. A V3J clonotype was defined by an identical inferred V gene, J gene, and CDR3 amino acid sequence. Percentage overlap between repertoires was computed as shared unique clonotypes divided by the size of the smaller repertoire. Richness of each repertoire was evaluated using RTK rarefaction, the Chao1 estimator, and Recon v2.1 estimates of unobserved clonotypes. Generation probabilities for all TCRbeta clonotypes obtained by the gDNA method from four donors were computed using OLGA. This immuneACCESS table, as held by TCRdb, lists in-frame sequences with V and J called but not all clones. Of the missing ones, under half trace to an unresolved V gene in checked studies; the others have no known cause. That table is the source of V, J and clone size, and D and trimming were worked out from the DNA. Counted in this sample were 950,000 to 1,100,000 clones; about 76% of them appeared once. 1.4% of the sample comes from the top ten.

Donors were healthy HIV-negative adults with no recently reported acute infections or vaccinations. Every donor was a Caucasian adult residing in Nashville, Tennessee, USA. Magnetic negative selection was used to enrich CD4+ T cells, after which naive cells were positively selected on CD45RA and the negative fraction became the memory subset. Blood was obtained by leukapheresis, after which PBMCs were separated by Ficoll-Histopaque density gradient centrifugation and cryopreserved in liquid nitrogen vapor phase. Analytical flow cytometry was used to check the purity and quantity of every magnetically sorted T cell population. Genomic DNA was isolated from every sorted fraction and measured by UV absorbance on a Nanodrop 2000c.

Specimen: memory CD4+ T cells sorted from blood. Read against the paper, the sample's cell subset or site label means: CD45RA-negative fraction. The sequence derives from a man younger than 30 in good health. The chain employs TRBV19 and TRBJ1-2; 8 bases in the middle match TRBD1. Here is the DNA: TGTGCCAGTAGTACGGACAGGGCCGGCACTTTCAATGGCTACACCTTC. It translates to CASSTDRAGTFNGYTF. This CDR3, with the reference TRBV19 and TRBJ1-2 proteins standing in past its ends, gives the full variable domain DGGITQSPKYLFRKEGQNVTLSCEQNLNHDAMYWYRQDPGQGLRLIYYSQIVNDFQKGDIAEGYSVSREKKESFPLTVTSAQKNPTAFYLCASSTDRAGTFNGYTFGSGTRLTVV.